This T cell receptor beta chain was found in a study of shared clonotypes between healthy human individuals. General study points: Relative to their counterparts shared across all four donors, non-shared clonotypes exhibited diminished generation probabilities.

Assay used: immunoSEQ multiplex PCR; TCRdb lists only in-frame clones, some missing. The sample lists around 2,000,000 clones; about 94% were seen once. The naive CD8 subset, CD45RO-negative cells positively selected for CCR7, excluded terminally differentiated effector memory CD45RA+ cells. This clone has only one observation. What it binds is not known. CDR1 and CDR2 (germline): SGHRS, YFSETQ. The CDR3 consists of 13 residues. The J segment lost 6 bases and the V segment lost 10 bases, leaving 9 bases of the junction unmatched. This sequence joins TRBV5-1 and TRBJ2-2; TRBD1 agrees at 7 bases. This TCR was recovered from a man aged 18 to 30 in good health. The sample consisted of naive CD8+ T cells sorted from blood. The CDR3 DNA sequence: TGCGCCTCAACTTCGCAGGGGGCCGGGGAGCTGTTTTTT. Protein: CASTSQGAGELFF.